Described below is a single TCR beta chain sequence and its context. Some clones are missing from TCRdb's copy, which holds only in-frame ones; the method was immunoSEQ multiplex PCR. The table shows roughly 140,000 clones, with 90% occurring only once. CDR1 is SGHRS, CDR2 YFSETQ, per germline. This CDR3 has 15 amino acids. V dropped 0 bases and J dropped 5 bases, with 12 bases sitting between them. This record belongs to a study of T cell responses to AZD1222 COVID-19 vaccine. Pooling of second doses given at about 4 or about 12 weeks was done. The receptor's source is an adult who received the AZD1222 COVID-19 vaccine. The chain is built from TRBV5-1 and TRBJ2-4; D possibly uses TRBD1 or TRBD2 (5 bases each). The input for sequencing was peripheral blood, taken 28 days after the second AZD1222 dose. The CDR3 region is CASSLGSGSQNIQYF. The CDR3 bases are TGCGCCAGCAGCTTGGGGTCAGGGAGCCAAAACATTCAGTACTTC. The whole variable domain, filled in from reference TRBV5-1 and TRBJ2-4, reads KAGVTQTPRYLIKTRGQQVTLSCSPISGHRSVSWYQQTPGQGLQFLFEYFSETQRNKGNFPGRFSGRQFSNSRSEMNVSTLELGDSALYLCASSLGSGSQNIQYFGAGTRLSVL.